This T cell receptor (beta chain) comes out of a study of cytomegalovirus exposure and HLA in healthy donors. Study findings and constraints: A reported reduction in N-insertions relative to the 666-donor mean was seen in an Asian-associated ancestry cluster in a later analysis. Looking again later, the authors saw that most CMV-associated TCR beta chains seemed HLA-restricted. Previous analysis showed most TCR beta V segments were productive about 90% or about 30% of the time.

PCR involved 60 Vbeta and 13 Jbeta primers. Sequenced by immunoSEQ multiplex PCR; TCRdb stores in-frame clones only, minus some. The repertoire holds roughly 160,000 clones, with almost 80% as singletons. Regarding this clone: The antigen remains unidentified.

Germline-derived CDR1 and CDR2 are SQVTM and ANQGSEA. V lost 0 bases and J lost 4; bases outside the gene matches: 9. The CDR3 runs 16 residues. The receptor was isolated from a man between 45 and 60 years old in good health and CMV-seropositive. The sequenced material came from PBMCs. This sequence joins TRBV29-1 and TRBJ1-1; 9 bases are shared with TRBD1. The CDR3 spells CSVEEGTGWLSTEAFF. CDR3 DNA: TGCAGCGTTGAAGAGGGGACAGGGTGGTTAAGCACTGAAGCTTTCTTT.